This is a list of T cell receptor beta chains from one sample in a study of molecular identifiers for immune sequencing clone quantification. TCRdb reprocessed the PCR reads via MiXCR and lists one record per CDR3 protein. The table has more than 450,000 distinct CDR3 sequences, 25% seen once; the top ten hold roughly 0.79%. Sample: naive CD8+ T cells from blood, with Jurkat cell RNA spiked in. The receptors shown here come from a human donor in good health. Some libraries in this study had Jurkat cell RNA spiked in. Each CDR3 is given with its conserved first and last residue. D genes are given only for firm matches. Where a row states a size, it is once, few, many or the class of an expanded clone; other rows omit it.

v_gene,abundance,d_gene,j_gene,CDR3nt,CDR3aa
TRBV28,few,.,TRBJ2-5,TGTGCCAGCAGTCCCCCTGCCCAAGAGACCCAGTACTTC,CASSPPAQETQYF
TRBV4-3,few,.,TRBJ2-3,TGCGCCAGCAGCCAAGATGTCGTCACAGATACGCAGTATTTT,CASSQDVVTDTQYF
TRBV5-6,many,TRBD2,TRBJ2-7,TGTGCCAGCAGCTTGTATGCTCTAGCGGGAGTCTACGAGCAGTACTTC,CASSLYALAGVYEQYF
TRBV13,.,.,TRBJ2-3,TGTGCCAGCAGCTTAAATCTAGCGTCAGATACGCAGTATTTT,CASSLNLASDTQYF
TRBV5-1,many,TRBD2,TRBJ2-7,TGCGCCAGCAGCTCTGGGACTAGCGGCTACGAGCAGTACTTC,CASSSGTSGYEQYF
TRBV6-5,many,TRBD2,TRBJ2-2,TGTGCCAGCAGTTACGGGACTAGTTCTTTGGGTATCACCGGGGAGCTGTTTTTT,CASSYGTSSLGITGELFF
TRBV9,.,.,TRBJ2-7,TGTGCCAGCAGCACCACAGAAAACGAGCAGTACTTC,CASSTTENEQYF
TRBV2,.,.,TRBJ1-4,TGTGCCAGCAGTGAAGCTGAGGGCTGGGAAAAACTGTTTTTT,CASSEAEGWEKLFF
TRBV6-2/TRBV6-3,many,.,TRBJ2-7,TGTGCCAGCAGTTTCCGGCGTAACGGGGAGGACGAGCAGTACTTC,CASSFRRNGEDEQYF
TRBV24-1,many,.,TRBJ2-1,TGTGCCACCAGTGACCCTGATTACTACAATGAGCAGTTCTTC,CATSDPDYYNEQFF
TRBV6-2/TRBV6-3,many,TRBD1,TRBJ1-5,TGTGCCAGCAGTTACCTAGGGGGCTCTCAGCCCCAGCATTTT,CASSYLGGSQPQHF
TRBV28,.,TRBD1,TRBJ2-3,TGTGCCAGCAGTTTTTTCCAGGGGGCGGCAGATACGCAGTATTTT,CASSFFQGAADTQYF
TRBV7-6,.,.,TRBJ2-1,TGTGCCAGCAGCTTATCTTGGGCCTCCTACAATGAGCAGTTCTTC,CASSLSWASYNEQFF
TRBV5-6,once,.,TRBJ2-2,TGTGCCAGCAGCTTGGCCGTCAACGGGGCCACCGGGGAGCTGTTTTTT,CASSLAVNGATGELFF
TRBV12-3/TRBV12-4,.,TRBD2,TRBJ2-3,TGTGCCAGCAGAGAAGCTGGGACTAGCGGGAGGATTGGCCGCCGAGCAGATATGCAGTATTTT,CASREAGTSGRIGRRADMQYF
TRBV30,.,TRBD1,TRBJ2-7,TGTGCCTGGAGTCCCTGGGGGACAGGGGGTTTCTACGAGCAGTACTTC,CAWSPWGTGGFYEQYF
TRBV29-1,few,.,TRBJ1-3,TGCAGCGTTGCCGTCTCTGGAAACACCATATATTTT,CSVAVSGNTIYF
TRBV5-1,.,TRBD2,TRBJ2-3,TGCGCCAGCAGCTTGGAGGGCGGGGGGGCGCCAGATACGCAGTATTTT,CASSLEGGGAPDTQYF
TRBV5-5,.,.,TRBJ2-1,TGTGCCGGCAGACCACAGGGATACAATGAGCAGTTCTTC,CAGRPQGYNEQFF
TRBV6-2/TRBV6-3,.,.,TRBJ2-7,TGTGCCGGCAGTTACCCGAGTACTAACCTTCGGACTGGCGAGCAGTACTTC,CAGSYPSTNLRTGEQYF
TRBV5-1,few,TRBD2,TRBJ2-5,TGCGCCAGCAACCCACTGTCTCTTCGGGGGGTCCACCCCCAAGAGACCCAGTACTTC,CASNPLSLRGVHPQETQYF
TRBV7-8,many,.,TRBJ2-3,TGTGCCAGCAAGTCAGCGAGCACAGATACGCAGTATTTT,CASKSASTDTQYF
TRBV27,few,.,TRBJ2-7,TGTGCCAGCAGACAAGGCCTTTTCTCTTACGAGCAGTACTTC,CASRQGLFSYEQYF
TRBV30,few,TRBD2,TRBJ2-1,TGTGCCTGGGACCCAGTAGCGGGAGGGCGATATGAGCAGTTCTTC,CAWDPVAGGRYEQFF
TRBV6-4,.,.,TRBJ2-1,TGTGCCAGCAGTGCCGATACCGGGACTGTATACAATGAGCAGTTCTTC,CASSADTGTVYNEQFF
TRBV7-9,few,.,TRBJ1-2,TGTGCCAGCAGCTTAAGTAGAAGCTATGGCTACACCTTC,CASSLSRSYGYTF
TRBV1,.,.,TRBJ1-4,TGCACCAGCAGCCGATCAGTCAGGCGATCTAATGAAAAACTGTTTTTT,CTSSRSVRRSNEKLFF
TRBV4-1,.,TRBD1,TRBJ1-4,TGCGCCAGCAGCCAAGGGAGAGGGGGCGCTGAAAAACTGTTTTTT,CASSQGRGGAEKLFF
TRBV5-4,many,.,TRBJ2-3,TGTGCCAGCAGCTTTAGCGGCTCTAGCACAGATACGCAGTATTTT,CASSFSGSSTDTQYF